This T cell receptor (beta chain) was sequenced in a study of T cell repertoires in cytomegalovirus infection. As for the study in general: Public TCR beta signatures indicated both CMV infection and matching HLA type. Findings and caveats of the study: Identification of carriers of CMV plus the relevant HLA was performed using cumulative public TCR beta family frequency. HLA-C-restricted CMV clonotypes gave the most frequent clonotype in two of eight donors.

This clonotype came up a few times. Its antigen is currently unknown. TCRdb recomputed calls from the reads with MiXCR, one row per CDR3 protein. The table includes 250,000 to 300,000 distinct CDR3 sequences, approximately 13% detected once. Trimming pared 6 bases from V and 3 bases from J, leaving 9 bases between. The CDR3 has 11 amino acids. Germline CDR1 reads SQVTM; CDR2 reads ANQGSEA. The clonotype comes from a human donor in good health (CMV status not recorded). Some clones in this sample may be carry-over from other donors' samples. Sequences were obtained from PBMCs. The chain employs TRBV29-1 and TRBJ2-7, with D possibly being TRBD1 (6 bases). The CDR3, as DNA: TGCAGCGTGGGGGCTAGCTACGAGCAGTACTTC. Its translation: CSVGASYEQYF.